The present T cell receptor (beta chain) was sequenced within a study of blood T cells in healthy people across ages (dated by TCRdb to 2015 to 2017). Notes on the research overall: In model experiments, roughly one uniquely barcoded TCR beta cDNA molecule per two T cells was captured by template switching. To track age-related changes in TCR beta repertoire diversity, the study relied on deep sequencing normalized with unique cDNA molecular identifiers. Four age groups were formed from the donors: young (average approximately 15 years), middle-aged (roughly 38), aged (62) and long-lived (around 80). To avoid experimental bias, donors of different ages were distributed randomly across sequencing lanes. Using the same blood draw, the study looked at two additional independent replicas of 1 million unique cDNA reads for two donors, one aged 18 to 30 and the other aged 80 or older.

From the cysteine through the phenylalanine, the CDR3 covers 16 amino acids. This entry keeps only the CDR3 DNA: 48 bases, framed from base 1. CDR1 and CDR2, looked up from the germline V gene, are MGHRA and YSYEKL. V and J are truncated by 2 bases and 0 bases respectively, leaving an intervening sequence of 10 bases. Results and caveats for the whole study, not just this receptor: Because profiling used bulk unsorted PBMCs, naive and antigen-experienced compartments could not be compared conclusively. Compared with the aged group, the long-lived group had more naive CD4+ T cells, fewer expanded clones and increased TCR diversity, suggesting age selection. Because donor CMV infection status was unknown, age-related changes in expanded clonotypes were potentially confounded. As age increased, observed TCR beta diversity per million T cells dropped in a roughly linear way, and a significant reduction was already evident by age approximately 40. Estimates of total diversity based on one million sequenced T cells were regarded as lower bounds and as underestimates. Observed TCR beta diversity correlated strongly with the percentage of naive T cells measured by flow cytometry.

Donors were a few dozen systemically healthy Caucasian individuals from Russia aged about 6 to 100 years. Roughly 11 milliliters of peripheral blood were drawn from each donor into EDTA-treated Vacutainer tubes. Ficoll-Paque density-gradient centrifugation was used to isolate PBMCs, with at least 7 million per sample. Trizol reagent was used to extract total RNA from the PBMCs, yielding at least 5 micrograms per sample. For every donor, flow cytometry on a PBMC aliquot measured the percentage of naive CD45RAhigh/CD27high T cells. Library construction relied on 5' RACE. Data came from an Illumina HiSeq 2500. The second PCR ran for roughly 7 to 12 cycles and used a J-beta primer mix along with a sample-barcoded 5' primer. Each TCR beta cDNA molecule received a unique molecular identifier from a template-switch 5' adaptor carrying 12 random nucleotides. Each sample yielded at least 2.5 million CDR3-containing paired-end reads. All of the RNA was converted into first-strand cDNA using the Mint cDNA synthesis kit, with a TRBC-specific oligonucleotide serving as the primer. All cDNA was treated with uracil-DNA glycosylase and then went through a first 18-cycle PCR with the universal primers M1SS and BC2_uni_R. Under the source paper's analysis protocol: For normalization, 1 million high-quality reads, each with a distinct molecular identifier, were randomly selected from each sample. Reads with shared molecular identifiers were discarded instead of being binned into consensus sequences. MiTCR, run with a Q25 quality threshold and the strictest error-elimination algorithm, handled CDR3 identification, clonotype clustering and error correction. A nonparametric unseen species model using Euler transformation provided a lower-bound estimate of total TCR beta diversity. TCRdb reprocessed the public reads (quality trimming at Q25 with fastp, clone calling with MiXCR) and kept in-frame beta chains. For every CDR3 protein sequence, its rows merge into one entry that carries the most common genes and DNA. These V and J calls originate from TCRdb's pipeline instead of the authors' own analysis. Here the sample has 550,000 to 700,000 distinct CDR3 sequences; 25% to 30% occur a single time. 18% of the sample belongs to the ten largest clones.

This clonotype was seen a few times. Its antigen target is currently unknown. No much larger clone is present one base from it, and per-base qualities are unavailable. Recombination joined TRBV4-1 with TRBJ1-4; the D region possibly corresponds to TRBD1 (6 bases align). The specimen sequenced was blood. The clonotype comes from a woman in her 70s in good health. The DNA sequence reads TGCGCCAGCAGCCAACCGGCAGGGGCAACTAATGAAAAACTGTTTTTT. This translates into CASSQPAGATNEKLFF.